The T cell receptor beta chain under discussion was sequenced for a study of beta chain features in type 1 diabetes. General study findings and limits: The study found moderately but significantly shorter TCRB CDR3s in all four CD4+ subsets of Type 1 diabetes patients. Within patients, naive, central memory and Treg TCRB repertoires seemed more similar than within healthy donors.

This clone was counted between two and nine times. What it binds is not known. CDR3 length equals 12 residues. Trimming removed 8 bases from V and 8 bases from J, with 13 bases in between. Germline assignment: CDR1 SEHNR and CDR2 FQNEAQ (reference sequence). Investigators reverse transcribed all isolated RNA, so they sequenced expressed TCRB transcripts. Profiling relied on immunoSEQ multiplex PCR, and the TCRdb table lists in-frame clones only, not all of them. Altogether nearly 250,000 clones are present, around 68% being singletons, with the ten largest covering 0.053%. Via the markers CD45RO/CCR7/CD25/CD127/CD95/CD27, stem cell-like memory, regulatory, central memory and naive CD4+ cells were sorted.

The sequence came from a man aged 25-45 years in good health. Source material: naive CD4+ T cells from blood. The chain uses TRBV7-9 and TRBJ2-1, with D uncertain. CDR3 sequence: CASESIQYEQFF. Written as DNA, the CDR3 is TGTGCCAGCGAAAGCATCCAATATGAGCAGTTCTTC.